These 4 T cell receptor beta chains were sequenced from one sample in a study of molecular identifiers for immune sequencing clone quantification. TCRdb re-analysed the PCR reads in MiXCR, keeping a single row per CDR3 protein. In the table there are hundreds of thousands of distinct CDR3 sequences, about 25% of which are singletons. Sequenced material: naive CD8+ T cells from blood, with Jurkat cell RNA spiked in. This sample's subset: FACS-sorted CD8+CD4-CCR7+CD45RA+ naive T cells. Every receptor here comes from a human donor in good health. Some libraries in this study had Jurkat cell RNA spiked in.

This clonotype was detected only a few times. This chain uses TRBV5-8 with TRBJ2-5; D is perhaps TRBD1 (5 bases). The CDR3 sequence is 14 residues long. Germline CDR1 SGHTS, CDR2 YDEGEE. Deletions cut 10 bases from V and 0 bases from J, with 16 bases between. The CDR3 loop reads CADQEGRDQETQYF. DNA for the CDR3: TGTGCCGACCAGGAAGGCAGGGACCAAGAGACCCAGTACTTC.

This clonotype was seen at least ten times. This chain's CDR3 is CSVEIVTDTQYF. CDR3 nucleotide sequence: TGCAGCGTTGAAATAGTCACAGATACGCAGTATTTT. V and J are TRBV29-1 and TRBJ2-3, with D hard to call. The V and J ends lost 2 bases and 2 bases respectively, with 5 bases between them. The V gene's germline CDR1 is SQVTM and CDR2 ANQGSEA. This CDR3 has 12 residues.

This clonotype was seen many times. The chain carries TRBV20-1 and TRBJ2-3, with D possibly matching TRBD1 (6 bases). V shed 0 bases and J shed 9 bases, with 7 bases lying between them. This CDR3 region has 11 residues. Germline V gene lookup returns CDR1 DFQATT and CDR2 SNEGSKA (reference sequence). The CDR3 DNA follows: TGCAGTGCTAGAGACAGGGGAACGCAGTATTTT. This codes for CSARDRGTQYF.

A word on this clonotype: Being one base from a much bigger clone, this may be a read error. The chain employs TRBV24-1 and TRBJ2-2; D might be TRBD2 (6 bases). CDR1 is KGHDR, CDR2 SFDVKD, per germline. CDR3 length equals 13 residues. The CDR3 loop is CATRVGGTGGLFF. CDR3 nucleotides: TGTGCCACCAGGGTGGGAGGCACCGGGGGGCTGTTTTTT.